The 5 T cell receptor beta chains presented below share a single source sample, sequenced in a study of blood T cell repertoires in COVID-19. TCRdb's copy holds only in-frame clones and misses some; the assay was immunoSEQ multiplex PCR. The repertoire holds nearly 400,000 clones, with around nine tenths as singletons. Source material: PBMCs or T cells enriched from blood (not recorded which). These receptor sequences come from a woman aged 25 to 39 who had recovered from COVID-19.

The genes are TRBV7-9 and TRBJ2-7; TRBD1 is a possible D gene (6 bases). The CDR3 runs 14 residues. Trimming cost V 0 bases and J 3 bases, with 9 bases left between them. Germline CDR1 and CDR2: SEHNR and FQNEAQ (reference sequence). DNA for the CDR3: TGTGCCAGCAGCTTAGCACGGACAGACTACGAGCAGTACTTC. Its protein is CASSLARTDYEQYF. Drawing the rest from reference TRBV7-9 and TRBJ2-7, the complete variable domain is DTGVSQNPRHKITKRGQNVTFRCDPISEHNRLYWYRQTLGQGPEFLTYFQNEAQLEKSRLLSDRFSAERPKGSFSTLEIQRTEQGDSAMYLCASSLARTDYEQYFGPGTRLTVT.

The chain employs TRBV27 and TRBJ1-1; 9 bases are a match to TRBD1. Germline V gives CDR1 MNHEY, CDR2 SMNVEV (reference sequence). CDR3 length equals 15 residues. The V and J ends lost 4 bases and 2 bases, in that order; junction bases with no gene match: 5. CDR3 protein: CASSSSDRGNTEAFF. DNA for the CDR3: TGTGCCAGCAGTTCGTCGGACAGGGGAAACACTGAAGCTTTCTTT.

This clone was observed a few times. This chain joins TRBV5-6 and TRBJ1-6; D remains ambiguous. The CDR3 loop spans 15 amino acids. Trimming shortened V by 4 bases and J by 7 bases, and 15 bases separated the two germline ends. Germline loops: CDR1 SGHDT, CDR2 YYEEEE. DNA for the CDR3: TGTGCCAGCAGCCGCATCGCCCTTGAGAATTCACCCCTCCACTTT. This translates into CASSRIALENSPLHF.

Only a few counts were recorded for this clone. The chain recombines TRBV9 with TRBJ2-2; TRBD2 matches 7 bases. Per the germline V gene, CDR1 is SGDLS and CDR2 is YYNGEE. This CDR3 spans 14 amino acids. The J segment lost 0 bases and the V segment lost 8 bases, leaving 4 bases of the junction unmatched. CDR3 sequence: CASEGRANTGELFF. CDR3 nucleotides: TGTGCCAGTGAGGGGAGGGCGAACACCGGGGAGCTGTTTTTT.

The chain recombines TRBV4-3 with TRBJ2-5; 7 nucleotides match TRBD2. Germline assignment: CDR1 LGHNA and CDR2 YSLEER. The CDR3 consists of 14 residues. Trimming cost V 0 bases and J 9 bases; bases outside gene matches: 7. CDR3 residues: CASSQDWGGLAQYF. In nucleotides, the CDR3 is TGCGCCAGCAGCCAAGATTGGGGGGGGTTGGCCCAGTACTTC.